The clone carrying this T cell receptor beta chain was counted between two and nine times. Its antigen is unknown. The gene names here belong to mouse. The read is 1 residue too short to cover the CDR3 end, so that end is filled in from the germline J gene. The data were obtained in a study of tissue T cells after allogeneic stem cell transplantation. Findings of the study overall: Shared clones across patients were few; motif clustering revealed tissue-specific shared signatures. Anatomically similar tissues had similar TCR repertoires within each patient. Alloreactivity or antigen specificity of tissue TCRs was not determined; some clones might be host cells.

TCRdb's copy holds only in-frame clones and misses some; the assay was immunoSEQ multiplex PCR. Seen here are around 8,000 clones, approximately 48% observed once, and the top ten hold 7% to 8.5%. The time point is: mouse harvest day 7 after allogeneic transplant. Each mouse received 10^7 T-cell-depleted marrow cells plus 10^6 splenic CD5+ T cells by tail vein. Tissues came from B6→BALB/c major-mismatch GVHD mice at day 7 or 14. The trim removed 1 base at V and 5 bases at J, leaving 4 bases unmatched. This CDR3 contains 14 residues. Germline V gene lookup returns CDR1 GKSSPN and CDR2 SITVG. The TCR was taken from a female BALB/c mouse given C57BL/6 T cells with graft-versus-host disease after an allogeneic hematopoietic cell transplant. The V and J genes are TRBV31 and TRBJ1-1; 10 bases line up with TRBD1. Sequenced: gut tissue. CDR3 loop: CAWSPPGQGTEVFF. CDR3 DNA, as far as it was read: TGTGCCTGGAGTCCTCCGGGACAGGGGACAGAAGTCTTC.